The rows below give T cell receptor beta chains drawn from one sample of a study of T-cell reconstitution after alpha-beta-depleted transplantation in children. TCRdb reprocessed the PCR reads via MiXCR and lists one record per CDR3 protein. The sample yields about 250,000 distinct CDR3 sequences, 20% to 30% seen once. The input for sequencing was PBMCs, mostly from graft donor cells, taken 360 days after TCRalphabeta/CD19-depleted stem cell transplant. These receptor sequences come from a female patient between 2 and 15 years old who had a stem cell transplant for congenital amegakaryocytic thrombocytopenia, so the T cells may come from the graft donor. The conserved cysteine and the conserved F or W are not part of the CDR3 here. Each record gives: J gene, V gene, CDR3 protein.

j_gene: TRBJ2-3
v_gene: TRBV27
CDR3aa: ASSLSDVDTQY

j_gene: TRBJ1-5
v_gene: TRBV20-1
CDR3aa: SALLPGQANQPQH

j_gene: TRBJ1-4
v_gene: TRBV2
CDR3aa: ASSGGGGSGEKLF

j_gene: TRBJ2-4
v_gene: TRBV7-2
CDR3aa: ASSFVTSGRGKNIQY

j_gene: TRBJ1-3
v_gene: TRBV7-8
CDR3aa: ASSPSPSGNTIY

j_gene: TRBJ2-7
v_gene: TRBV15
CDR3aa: APRDSYTYEQY

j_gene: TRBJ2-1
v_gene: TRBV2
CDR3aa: AGPPGTYNEQF

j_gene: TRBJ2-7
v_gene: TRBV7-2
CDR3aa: ASSSTGRVLEQY

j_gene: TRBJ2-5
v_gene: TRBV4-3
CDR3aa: ASSQDHRGWETQY

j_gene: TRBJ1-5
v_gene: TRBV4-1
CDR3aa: ASSQDGGWSNQPQH

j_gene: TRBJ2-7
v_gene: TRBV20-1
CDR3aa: SATAGTSGYEQY

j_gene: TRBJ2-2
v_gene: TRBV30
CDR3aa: AWSPGQNTGELF

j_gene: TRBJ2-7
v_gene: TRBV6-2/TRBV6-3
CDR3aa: ASSYGGSYEQY

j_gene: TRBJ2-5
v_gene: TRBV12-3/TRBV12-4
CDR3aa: ASSAGRYKETQY

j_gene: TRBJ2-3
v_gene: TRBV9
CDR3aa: ASSTLRSRGTDTQY

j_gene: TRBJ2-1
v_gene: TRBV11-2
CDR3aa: ASSQWAGYNEQF

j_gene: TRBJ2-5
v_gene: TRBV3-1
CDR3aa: ASSRLAGGGQETQY

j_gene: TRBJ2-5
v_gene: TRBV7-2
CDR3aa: ASSLQRSGPLRETQY

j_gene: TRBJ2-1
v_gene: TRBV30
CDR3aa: AWGTQYVLF

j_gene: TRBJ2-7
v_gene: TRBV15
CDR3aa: ATSRDPLTSYEQY

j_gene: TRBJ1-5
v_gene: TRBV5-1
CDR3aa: ASSEGKGNQPQH

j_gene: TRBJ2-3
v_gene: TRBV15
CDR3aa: ATSPGGPGTSGWTQY

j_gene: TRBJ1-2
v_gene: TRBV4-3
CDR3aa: ASSQDDNTANYGYT

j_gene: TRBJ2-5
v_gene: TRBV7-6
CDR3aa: ASSLWTGVFPEETQY

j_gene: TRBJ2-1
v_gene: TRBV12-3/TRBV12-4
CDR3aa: ARARGAYNEQF

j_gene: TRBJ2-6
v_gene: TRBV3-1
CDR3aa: ASSRTPSSGANVLT

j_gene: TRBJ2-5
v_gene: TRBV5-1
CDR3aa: ASSLEGLGGETQY

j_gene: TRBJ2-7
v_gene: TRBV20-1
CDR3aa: SATGTPIYEQY

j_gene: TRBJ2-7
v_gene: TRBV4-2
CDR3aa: ASSREARTSGTYEQY

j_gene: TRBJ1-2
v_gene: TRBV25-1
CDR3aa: ASSDTQGGNYGYT

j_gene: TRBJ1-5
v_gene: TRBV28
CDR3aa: ASSTGAINQPQH

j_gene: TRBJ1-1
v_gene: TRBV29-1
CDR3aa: SATRTAVTEAF

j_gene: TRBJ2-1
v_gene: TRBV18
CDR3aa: ASSPPREPNEQF

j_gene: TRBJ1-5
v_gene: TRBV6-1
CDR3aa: ASSQTANPFNSNQPQH

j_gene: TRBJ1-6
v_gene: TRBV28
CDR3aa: ASSPTGSDNSPLH

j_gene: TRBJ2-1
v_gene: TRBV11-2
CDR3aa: ASSLAEGNEQF

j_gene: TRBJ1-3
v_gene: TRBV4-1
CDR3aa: ASSQDLGGNTIY

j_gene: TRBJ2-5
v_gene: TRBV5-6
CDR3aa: ASSLEPGLETQY

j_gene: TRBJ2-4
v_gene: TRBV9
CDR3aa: ASPGPSSVPKNIQY

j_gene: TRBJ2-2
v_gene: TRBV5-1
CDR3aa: ASSVGGLNTGELF

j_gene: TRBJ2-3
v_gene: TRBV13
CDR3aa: ASSLVPSGRMFSTDTQY

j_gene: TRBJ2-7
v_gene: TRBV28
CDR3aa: ASRTGTASYEQY

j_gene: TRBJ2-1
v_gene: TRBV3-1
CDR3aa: ASSQAGDEQF

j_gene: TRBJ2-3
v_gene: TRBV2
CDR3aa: ASSGWTGTDTQY

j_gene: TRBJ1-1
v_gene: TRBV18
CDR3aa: ASSPGQMNTEAF

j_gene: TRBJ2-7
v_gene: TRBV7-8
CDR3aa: ASSFSSGTGLHEQY

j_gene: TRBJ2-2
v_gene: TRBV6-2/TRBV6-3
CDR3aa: ASRQGGAGELF

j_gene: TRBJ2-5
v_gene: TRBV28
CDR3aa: ASSSTGPRN